This T cell receptor beta chain was recorded in a study of T cell responses to AZD1222 COVID-19 vaccine. Looking at the study overall: Second-dose intervals near 4 or 12 weeks were combined. The study's findings and limits: Clonal diversity was possibly underestimated; the donors were predominantly white British and more often female.

Measured with immunoSEQ multiplex PCR; TCRdb has only the in-frame clones, and not every one. The repertoire holds 65,000 to 75,000 clones, with 82% as singletons. This clone has only a few counts. Antigen: not known. Trimming removed 2 bases from V and 1 base from J, with 8 bases in between. Looked up from germline, CDR1 is MNHEY and CDR2 is SMNVEV (reference sequence). This CDR3 is built from 14 residues. The specimen comprised peripheral blood, sampled on day 0 of AZD1222 vaccination. The receptor's source is an adult in good health. The chain recombines TRBV27 with TRBJ1-1; no definite D call. CDR3 sequence reads: CASSLRAGNTEAFF. In DNA form, the CDR3 reads TGTGCCAGCAGTTTAAGGGCCGGGAACACTGAAGCTTTCTTT.